Presented here are 22 T cell receptor beta chains from one specimen sequenced in a study of OX40 agonist ivuxolimab in advanced cancers. The library relied on the immunoSEQ multiplex PCR assay. TCRdb retrieved this table from immuneACCESS and kept in-frame rearrangements only. Not all clones are present; in checked studies, unresolved V genes account for under half, and no reason is known for the remainder. The sample includes approximately 47,000 clones, with around nine tenths observed a single time. Around 6.7% of the sample lies in the top ten. The source was CD4+ or CD8+ T cells sorted from blood, collected in a trial of the OX40 agonist ivuxolimab. The receptors were gathered from an adult with an advanced solid tumor such as melanoma, head and neck, liver or kidney cancer.

The chain recombines TRBV6-4 with TRBJ1-1; D unresolved. V shed 7 bases and J shed 4 bases, with 19 bases lying between them. Germline V gene data show CDR1 as MRHNA and CDR2 as SNTAGT. The CDR3 consists of 15 residues. CDR3 loop: CASKVGIGLATEAFF. The CDR3 nucleotides are TGTGCCAGCAAGGTCGGAATAGGGCTCGCCACTGAAGCTTTCTTT.

The chain recombines TRBV19 with TRBJ1-6, with 8 positions matching TRBD1. Germline CDR1 reads LNHDA; CDR2 reads SQIVND (reference sequence). The CDR3 runs 15 residues. V gave up 7 bases and J gave up 1 base; unmatched junction bases: 3. Written as DNA, the CDR3 is TGTGCCAGTACGGGGACAGGATCCTATAATTCACCCCTCCACTTT. It specifies CASTGTGSYNSPLHF.

This chain joins TRBV4-2 and TRBJ1-1; D not certain. The V end lost 2 bases, the J end lost 1 base, and 8 bases lay between the germline ends. The CDR3 extends over 14 amino acids. Germline V gene sequence: CDR1 LGHNA, CDR2 YNFKEQ. The DNA of the CDR3 is TGTGCCAGCAGCCAATTGGACGGGAACACTGAAGCTTTCTTT. This codes for CASSQLDGNTEAFF.

V and J are TRBV19 and TRBJ2-1; no clear D. The length of the CDR3 is 13 residues. Between the trimmed V and J ends, which lost 6 bases and 0 bases, there was a span of 6 bases. Germline V gives CDR1 LNHDA, CDR2 SQIVND (reference sequence). Written as DNA, the CDR3 is TGTGCCAGTAGCCGGAGCTCCTACAATGAGCAGTTCTTC. It encodes CASSRSSYNEQFF.

The chain links TRBV19 to TRBJ1-1; no clear D. The CDR3 loop spans 14 amino acids. Deletions cut 6 bases from V and 1 base from J, with 12 bases between. The germline V gene has CDR1 LNHDA and CDR2 SQIVND (reference sequence). CDR3 nucleotide sequence: TGTGCCAGTAGGATGGTGGCAGGGAACACTGAAGCTTTCTTT. This codes for CASRMVAGNTEAFF.

The chain recombines TRBV28 with TRBJ2-1; TRBD2 aligns across 10 bases. The ends lost 3 bases at V and 8 bases at J; junction bases unmatched: 7. CDR3 size: 15 residues. CDR1 and CDR2 from the germline V gene are MDHEN and SYDVKM. CDR3 region: CASSFGLAVSHEQFF. DNA for the CDR3: TGTGCCAGCAGTTTTGGACTAGCGGTCTCCCATGAGCAGTTCTTC.

CDR3 residues: CASSRTTGGYHNEQFF. The CDR3 coding sequence is TGTGCCAGCAGCCGAACCACAGGGGGCTATCACAATGAGCAGTTCTTC. This rearrangement joins TRBV13 to TRBJ2-1, with 9 bases fitting TRBD1. The germline CDR1 and CDR2 sequences are PRHDT and FYEKMQ (reference sequence). This CDR3 spans 16 amino acids. Trimming at V came to 5 bases and at J to 5 bases, leaving 10 bases not matched to a gene.

This clone was recorded once. At one end, the junction sequence differs from germline, possibly due to a read error. The chain couples TRBV5-1 to TRBJ1-1; D unresolved. The germline V gene encodes CDR1 SGHRS and CDR2 YFSETQ. The CDR3 runs to 13 residues. The CDR3 protein is CASSFEGNTETFF. The CDR3 DNA reads TGCGCCAGCAGCTTCGAGGGAAACACTGAAACTTTCTTT.

This clone was seen just once. The chain uses TRBV13 and TRBJ1-6, with TRBD1 matching 9 bases. The CDR3 has 14 residues. Per the germline V gene, CDR1 is PRHDT and CDR2 is FYEKMQ (reference sequence). Losses at the gene ends were 5 bases for V and 11 bases for J; bases not matched to a gene: 7. CDR3 coding DNA: TGTGCCAGCAGCCCGGGGACAGGGAGGACACCCCTCCACTTT. Encoded protein: CASSPGTGRTPLHF.

The rearrangement links TRBV19 to TRBJ1-2, with D hard to call. Germline CDR1 LNHDA, CDR2 SQIVND (reference sequence). Trimming stripped 3 bases from V and 4 bases from J, with 3 bases between. The CDR3 runs to 11 residues. CDR3 residues: CASSMTYGYTF. The DNA for the CDR3 is TGTGCCAGTAGTATGACCTATGGCTACACCTTC.

This clone was counted only a few times. The chain uses TRBV4-2 and TRBJ1-1; no clear D. CDR3 size: 14 residues. Germline V CDR1 and CDR2: LGHNA, YNFKEQ. V was trimmed by 0 bases and J by 3 bases, leaving 8 bases between them. CDR3: CASSQDGRDTEAFF. As DNA, the CDR3 is TGTGCCAGCAGCCAAGATGGACGGGACACTGAAGCTTTCTTT.

This clone was observed a single time. The chain has TRBV15 and TRBJ1-2; D call uncertain. Germline assignment: CDR1 LNHNV and CDR2 YYDKDF (reference sequence). The V end lost 1 base, the J end lost 1 base, and 19 bases lay between the germline ends. The CDR3 consists of 18 residues. The chain's CDR3 is CATSRVPPPRLDNYGYTF. The CDR3 DNA reads TGTGCCACCAGCAGAGTCCCCCCCCCGCGACTTGATAACTATGGCTACACCTTC.

This clone has more than one count but fewer than ten. Other nucleotide sequences in the sample specify the same CDR3. The rearrangement joins TRBV9 to TRBJ2-5, with D possibly TRBD1 on 5 matching bases. The germline gives CDR1 SGDLS, CDR2 YYNGEE. The CDR3 is 14 residues long. Trimming removed 0 bases from V and 1 base from J, with 7 bases in between. The CDR3 reads CASSVEGLQETQYF. In DNA, the CDR3 is TGTGCCAGCAGCGTAGAGGGGCTCCAAGAGACCCAGTACTTC.

The rearrangement uses TRBV4-1 and TRBJ2-2; TRBD2 is a possible D gene (6 bases). Trimming shortened V by 0 bases and J by 0 bases, and 11 bases separated the two germline ends. CDR1 MGHRA and CDR2 YSYEKL come from the germline V gene. This CDR3 comprises 17 residues. The DNA for the CDR3 is TGCGCCAGCAGCCAAGAGCCGGGGGACGCGAACACCGGGGAGCTGTTTTTT. It translates to CASSQEPGDANTGELFF.

J is TRBJ1-1 and V is TRBV19; tentative D call: TRBD1 (6 bases). The V end lost 6 bases, the J end lost 2 bases, and 10 bases lay between the germline ends. The CDR3 runs to 13 residues. Germline V gene sequence: CDR1 LNHDA, CDR2 SQIVND (reference sequence). For the CDR3, the DNA is TGTGCCAGTAGAACGGGGGCTAACACTGAAGCTTTCTTT. Translated: CASRTGANTEAFF. Variable domain in full (rest from reference TRBV19 and TRBJ1-1): DGGITQSPKYLFRKEGQNVTLSCEQNLNHDAMYWYRQDPGQGLRLIYYSQIVNDFQKGDIAEGYSVSREKKESFPLTVTSAQKNPTAFYLCASRTGANTEAFFGQGTRLTVV.

The chain carries TRBV5-6 and TRBJ1-1, with 8 nucleotides matching TRBD1. The trim removed 3 bases at V and 2 bases at J, leaving 3 bases unmatched. CDR3 size: 14 residues. Looked up from germline, CDR1 is SGHDT and CDR2 is YYEEEE. Here the CDR3 reads CASSSDRVNTEAFF. In DNA, the CDR3 is TGTGCCAGCAGCTCGGACAGGGTAAACACTGAAGCTTTCTTT.

The CDR3 nucleotides are TGTGCCAGCAGCCGTAAACGGGCCCTCCGAGGAGCCAAAAACATTCAGTACTTC. Protein sequence: CASSRKRALRGAKNIQYF. The rearrangement links TRBV14 to TRBJ2-4; D gene ambiguous. V dropped 4 bases and J dropped 0 bases, with 19 bases sitting between them. CDR3 length: 18 residues. Germline-derived CDR1 and CDR2 are SGHDN and FVKESK.

V is TRBV5-6 and J is TRBJ1-2, with no clear D. Germline values: CDR1 SGHDT, CDR2 YYEEEE. This CDR3 region has 13 residues. Trimming cost V 0 bases and J 4 bases, with 7 bases left between them. The CDR3 DNA sequence: TGTGCCAGCAGCTTGGGCGATCCCTATGGCTACACCTTC. This sequence encodes CASSLGDPYGYTF.

The rearrangement joins TRBV7-3 to TRBJ2-1, with 8 bases that match TRBD2. The CDR3 is made up of 15 amino acids. CDR1 is SGHTA, CDR2 FQGTGA, per germline. V lost 6 bases and J lost 3; bases outside the gene matches: 7. CDR3 sequence: CASSNLGGVYNEQFF. DNA for the CDR3: TGTGCCAGCAGTAACCTCGGGGGGGTCTACAATGAGCAGTTCTTC.

The count of this clone is one. The chain uses TRBV7-2 and TRBJ1-1; 7 bases match TRBD1. With 6 bases clipped from V and 2 bases from J, the junction kept 9 bases outside the gene matches. This CDR3 is built from 15 residues. CDR1 SGHTA and CDR2 FQGNSA come from the germline V gene. In nucleotides, the CDR3 is TGTGCCAGCAGTACAACAGGGGACCCAAACACTGAAGCTTTCTTT. As protein: CASSTTGDPNTEAFF.

The chain employs TRBV15 and TRBJ2-7; D possibly corresponds to TRBD1 (7 bases). CDR1 and CDR2 from the germline V gene are LNHNV and YYDKDF (reference sequence). The germline V and J ends were trimmed by 3 bases and 3 bases, with 18 bases remaining between them. The CDR3 is 16 residues long. The CDR3 protein is CATSSQGGRSGYEQYV. The CDR3 DNA reads TGTGCCACCAGCAGTCAGGGGGGCCGGTCTGGCTACGAGCAGTACGTC.

J is TRBJ2-4 and V is TRBV7-9; D may correspond to TRBD1 or TRBD2 (5 bases each). The CDR3 covers 16 residues. V dropped 4 bases and J dropped 0 bases, with 13 bases sitting between them. Germline loops: CDR1 SEHNR, CDR2 FQNEAQ (reference sequence). The CDR3 here is CASSSRGTSAKNIQYF. Here the CDR3 DNA reads TGTGCCAGCAGCTCTCGGGGCACCTCAGCCAAAAACATTCAGTACTTC.